This T cell receptor beta chain was retrieved from a study of blood T cells in healthy people across ages. Next came a second PCR, run for roughly 6 to 11 cycles, which used a sample-barcoded 5' primer along with a J-beta primer mix. Individual samples furnished no less than 2.5 million CDR3-containing paired-end reads apiece. TCRdb processed the 5' RACE reads anew with MiXCR; each CDR3 protein has one entry. The sample comprises about 1.6 million distinct CDR3 sequences, 34% of which are singletons, and roughly 12% rests with the top ten. CDR3 length: 14 amino acids. From germline, CDR1 is ENHRY and CDR2 SYGVKD. Whole-study findings and limits: Nothing was known about donor CMV status, and this possibly confounded expanded clonotype changes.

This clonotype was detected once. Its antigen is currently unknown. The junction departs from the called germline gene at one end, perhaps through a read error. This receptor was obtained from a woman aged 25 to 45 in good health. Sequencing input: blood. This rearrangement joins TRBV10-3 to TRBJ2-1; tentatively, D is TRBD2 (6 bases). The CDR3 region is CAITTGEMRNERFF. The CDR3 coding sequence is TGTGCCATCACAACGGGAGAAATGAGAAATGAGCGGTTCTTC.